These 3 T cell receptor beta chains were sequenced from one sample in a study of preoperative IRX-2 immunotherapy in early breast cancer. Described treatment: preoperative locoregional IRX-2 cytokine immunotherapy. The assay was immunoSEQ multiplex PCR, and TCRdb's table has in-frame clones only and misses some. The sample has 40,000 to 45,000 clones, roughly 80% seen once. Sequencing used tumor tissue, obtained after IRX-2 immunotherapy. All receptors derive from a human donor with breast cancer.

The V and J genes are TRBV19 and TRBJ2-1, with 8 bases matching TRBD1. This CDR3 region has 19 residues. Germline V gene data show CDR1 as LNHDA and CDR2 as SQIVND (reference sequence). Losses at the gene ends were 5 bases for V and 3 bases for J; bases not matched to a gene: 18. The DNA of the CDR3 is TGTGCCAGTAGTGTAAAAGGACAGGGCCTTACGGGTAGCTACAATGAGCAGTTCTTC. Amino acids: CASSVKGQGLTGSYNEQFF.

Here the CDR3 DNA reads TGCGCCAGCAGCACTGACAGAAGCACAGATACGCAGTATTTT. This codes for CASSTDRSTDTQYF. The chain uses TRBV5-1 and TRBJ2-3, with D maybe TRBD1 (5 bases). Per germline, CDR1 SGHRS and CDR2 YFSETQ. Between the trimmed V and J ends, which lost 4 bases and 0 bases, there was a span of 9 bases. CDR3 length: 14 amino acids.

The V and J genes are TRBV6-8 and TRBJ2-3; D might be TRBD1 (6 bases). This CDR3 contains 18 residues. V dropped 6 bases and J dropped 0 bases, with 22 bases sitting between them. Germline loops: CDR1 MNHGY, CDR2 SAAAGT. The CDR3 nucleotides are TGTGCCAGCAGCCAGGGCCTCTCTTGGGGGCTTAGCACAGATACGCAGTATTTT. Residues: CASSQGLSWGLSTDTQYF.